This T cell receptor beta chain came from a study of tumor-infiltrating lymphocytes in primary liver carcinoma. Findings and caveats of the study: Tumors had a significantly higher top-250-clone fraction than blood (p = 0.039).

The table lists this clonotype with a count of one. Its target is not known. A much larger clonotype is one base distant, so this may be a read error. Without any cell sorting, roughly 18-30 mg of bulk tissue yielded co-extracted RNA and DNA. TCR beta cDNA was prepared out of about 510 ng total RNA by means of a constant-region primer. Libraries of TCR beta came from three nested multiplex PCR rounds with slightly modified ARM-PCR. Two initial PCR rounds of roughly 10 cycles each paired TRBV1-TRBV30 forward primers with a C-beta reverse primer. TCRdb processed the multiplex PCR reads anew with MiXCR; each CDR3 protein has one entry. The sample lists roughly 80,000 distinct CDR3 sequences, 65% to 75% seen once, with around 24% in the top ten. In germline, CDR1 is MDHEN, CDR2 SYDVKM. This CDR3 region has 15 residues.

The chain uses TRBV28 and TRBJ2-3, with unresolved D. The assigned J gene may be wrong: the sequence end matches TRBJ1-5 better. The TCR was taken from a man aged 40-50 years with primary liver carcinoma and hepatitis B virus infection. The sample was tumor-adjacent normal liver tissue. Here the CDR3 reads CASSFPLVGLDTQHF. The CDR3, as DNA: TGTGCCAGCAGTTTCCCGCTAGTGGGTCTAGATACGCAGCATTTT.